The next 15 T cell receptor beta chains were all read from a single sample in a study of cytomegalovirus exposure and HLA in healthy donors. A multiplex PCR was run with 60 Vbeta primers and 13 Jbeta primers. TCRdb's table, derived via immunoSEQ multiplex PCR, lists solely in-frame clones and lacks some. This sample has 120,000 or so clones, with roughly 80% found just once. Sequenced material: PBMCs. All receptors derive from a man between 18 and 29 years old in good health and CMV-seronegative.

This clone appeared a few times. The chain combines TRBV13 with TRBJ1-3, with D unclear. The CDR3 is made up of 21 amino acids. Trimming took off 3 bases at V and 0 bases at J, with 27 bases between the two ends. Germline V gives CDR1 PRHDT, CDR2 FYEKMQ (reference sequence). The DNA of the CDR3 is TGTGCCAGCAGCTTGGCGCCTCCGGGAACTATTACCGCCAGCTCTGGAAACACCATATATTTT. This translates into CASSLAPPGTITASSGNTIYF.

This chain uses TRBV7-2 with TRBJ2-7; 9 bases map to TRBD1. V lost 5 bases, J lost 3 bases, and 5 bases stayed unmatched. Germline values: CDR1 SGHTA, CDR2 FQGNSA. The CDR3 length is 14 residues. The CDR3 DNA sequence: TGTGCCAGCAGCGTCGGACAGGGGAGCTACGAGCAGTACTTC. As protein: CASSVGQGSYEQYF.

The chain joins TRBV7-9 to TRBJ2-7, with a possible D match to TRBD2 (5 bases). The CDR3 has 16 amino acids. The germline V gene has CDR1 SEHNR and CDR2 FQNEAQ (reference sequence). The V end was cut by 2 bases, the J end by 7 bases, with 21 bases between. CDR3 nucleotides: TGTGCCAGCAGCTTAATAAAGGAGGCAGGCAAAGGGGAGCAGTACTTC. It specifies CASSLIKEAGKGEQYF.

This rearrangement joins TRBV6-1 to TRBJ1-2, with 9 bases that match TRBD1. This CDR3 is built from 12 residues. Unmatched junction bases numbered 3, after V lost 5 bases and J lost 8 bases. Germline CDR1 and CDR2: MNHNS and SASEGT. As DNA, the CDR3 is TGTGCCAGCAGTAGGACAGGGGACGGCTACACCTTC. Translating gives CASSRTGDGYTF.

V and J are TRBV19 and TRBJ2-3; no definite D call. Trimming pared 1 base from V and 4 bases from J, leaving 6 bases between. The CDR3 covers 13 residues. Germline loops: CDR1 LNHDA, CDR2 SQIVND (reference sequence). The CDR3, as DNA: TGTGCCAGTAGTATAGGAGTTGCAGATACGCAGTATTTT. This encodes CASSIGVADTQYF.

The CDR3 DNA sequence: TGTGCCAGCAGTCCGGGAGAGGGGACAGTTCAGCCCCAGCATTTT. This gives the protein CASSPGEGTVQPQHF. V is TRBV5-5 and J is TRBJ1-5, with 7 positions matching TRBD1. Trimming at V came to 5 bases and at J to 6 bases, leaving 11 bases not matched to a gene. The CDR3 runs 15 residues. Germline CDR1 reads SGHKS; CDR2 reads YYEKEE (reference sequence). Complete variable domain (other parts from reference TRBV5-5 and TRBJ1-5): DAGVTQSPTHLIKTRGQQVTLRCSPISGHKSVSWYQQVLGQGPQFIFQYYEKEERGRGNFPDRFSARQFPNYSSELNVNALLLGDSALYLCASSPGEGTVQPQHFGDGTRLSIL.

This clone was picked up a small number of times. The CDR3 nucleotides read TGTGCCAGCAGCTTAAAGACAGGAGGGAACACTGAAGCTTTCTTT. The encoded protein is CASSLKTGGNTEAFF. The chain has TRBV5-4 and TRBJ1-1; TRBD1 might be the D (6 bases). The CDR3 runs 15 residues. Germline assignment: CDR1 SGHNT and CDR2 YYREEE (reference sequence). The V end was cut by 2 bases, the J end by 1 base, with 12 bases between. The whole variable domain, remainder taken from reference TRBV5-4 and TRBJ1-1, is ETGVTQSPTHLIKTRGQQVTLRCSSQSGHNTVSWYQQALGQGPQFIFQYYREEENGRGNFPPRFSGLQFPNYSSELNVNALELDDSALYLCASSLKTGGNTEAFFGQGTRLTVV.

The V gene is TRBV9, the J gene TRBJ1-2; a weak D match, TRBD1 (6 bases). Germline CDR1 is SGDLS and CDR2 is YYNGEE. Trimming took off 4 bases at V and 5 bases at J, with 21 bases between the two ends. This CDR3 spans 16 amino acids. DNA of the CDR3: TGTGCCAGCAGCCCTGGGGGGGCGGGGTCAGCGTATGGCTACACCTTC. Translation: CASSPGGAGSAYGYTF.

The CDR3, as DNA: TGTGCCAGTAGTGCTCCGACAGTTGCCTACGAGCAGTACTTC. It codes for CASSAPTVAYEQYF. The chain has TRBV19 and TRBJ2-7; a possible D gene is TRBD1 (5 bases). The CDR3 is made up of 14 amino acids. The V end lost 5 bases, the J end lost 2 bases, and 13 bases lay between the germline ends. The V gene's germline CDR1 is LNHDA and CDR2 SQIVND (reference sequence).

The genes are TRBV5-1 and TRBJ1-1; D possibly corresponds to TRBD1 (6 bases). V was trimmed by 0 bases and J by 4 bases, leaving 10 bases between them. This CDR3 spans 14 amino acids. Germline V CDR1 and CDR2: SGHRS, YFSETQ. The CDR3 sequence: CASSLEGGGTEAFF. CDR3 DNA: TGCGCCAGCAGCTTGGAAGGGGGTGGCACTGAAGCTTTCTTT.

The chain carries TRBV4-2 and TRBJ1-1, with D perhaps TRBD1 (6 bases). This CDR3 is built from 15 residues. The V gene's germline CDR1 is LGHNA and CDR2 YNFKEQ. Deletions cut 0 bases from V and 10 bases from J, with 18 bases between. Written as DNA, the CDR3 is TGTGCCAGCAGCCAAGACCTCCGTCAGGGGATTAGAGCTTTCTTT. It codes for CASSQDLRQGIRAFF.

The rearrangement uses TRBV27 and TRBJ1-4, with D possibly matching TRBD1 (6 bases). Germline values: CDR1 MNHEY, CDR2 SMNVEV (reference sequence). The CDR3 length is 16 residues. Trimming stripped 3 bases from V and 3 bases from J, with 14 bases between. CDR3 residues: CASSFRPGHANEKLFF. DNA of the CDR3: TGTGCCAGCAGTTTTCGCCCGGGACACGCTAATGAAAAACTGTTTTTT.

The chain carries TRBV5-5 and TRBJ2-7; TRBD1 agrees at 7 bases. The CDR3 length is 14 residues. The V segment lost 8 bases and the J segment 2 bases; nucleotides outside the gene matches: 10. Per germline, CDR1 SGHKS and CDR2 YYEKEE (reference sequence). For the CDR3, the DNA is TGTGCCAGTTTTACAGGACAGGTACCCTACGAGCAGTACTTC. Its protein product is CASFTGQVPYEQYF. The complete variable domain, with remaining parts taken from reference TRBV5-5 and TRBJ2-7, reads DAGVTQSPTHLIKTRGQQVTLRCSPISGHKSVSWYQQVLGQGPQFIFQYYEKEERGRGNFPDRFSARQFPNYSSELNVNALLLGDSALYLCASFTGQVPYEQYFGPGTRLTVT.

The chain carries TRBV6-5 and TRBJ2-7, with a possible D match to TRBD2 (6 bases). Germline CDR1 MNHEY, CDR2 SVGAGI. The CDR3 sequence is 11 residues long. The V and J ends lost 0 bases and 9 bases respectively, with 6 bases between them. CDR3 in DNA: TGTGCCAGCAGTTACTCCGGGGGGCAGTACTTC. Translation gives CASSYSGGQYF.

The genes are TRBV19 and TRBJ2-7; D is perhaps TRBD1 (5 bases). CDR3 size: 15 residues. Germline-derived CDR1 and CDR2 are LNHDA and SQIVND (reference sequence). The V end was cut by 6 bases, the J end by 4 bases, with 19 bases between. The CDR3: CASRGAIRPRYEQYF. The DNA of the CDR3 is TGTGCCAGTAGAGGGGCGATTAGACCCCGTTACGAGCAGTACTTC.